This paragraph reports one T cell receptor (beta chain). The antigen is unknown. The data belong to a study of shared clonotypes between healthy human individuals. Naive CD8 cells lacked CD45RO and underwent positive selection for CCR7, leaving out terminally differentiated effector memory CD45RA+ cells. The repertoire was sequenced with immunoSEQ multiplex PCR; TCRdb's copy has only in-frame clones and lacks some. The table includes roughly 2,000,000 clones, about 95% detected once. Study results and limitations: A handful of donors had around 5% of their naive CD4 clonotypes in common. Shared clonotypes across all four donors exceeded non-shared ones in generation probability.

The CDR3 is made up of 15 amino acids. Between the trimmed V and J ends, which lost 3 bases and 0 bases, there was a span of 12 bases. Germline lookup yields CDR1 SNHLY and CDR2 FYNNEI. Sequenced sample: naive CD8+ T cells sorted from blood. V usage is TRBV2 and J usage is TRBJ2-7; D could derive from TRBD1 or TRBD2 (5 bases each). The source is a man aged 18 to 30 in good health. CDR3 bases: TGTGCCAGCAGTGAGTTCGGGACGGACTCCTACGAGCAGTACTTC. It is translated as CASSEFGTDSYEQYF.